The 28 T cell receptor beta chains given below trace back to one sample, sequenced in a study of control samples from healthy donors and cancer patients. TCRdb's copy holds only in-frame clones and misses some; the assay was immunoSEQ multiplex PCR. The sample carries under 75,000 clones, 65% to 90% recorded once. The specimen was blood. These receptors were obtained from a man between 40 and 49 years old in good health.

By share, this clone counts as medium-sized (0.01 to 0.1%). The gene calls are TRBV14 and TRBJ1-2, with D tentatively TRBD1 (5 bases). The ends were cut back, 0 bases at V and 3 bases at J, with 8 bases in the middle. This CDR3 contains 14 residues. Germline V gene sequence: CDR1 SGHDN, CDR2 FVKESK. CDR3 sequence (DNA): TGTGCCAGCAGCCAAGATTGGGGGTACTATGGCTACACCTTC. Amino acid sequence: CASSQDWGYYGYTF.

The CDR3 sequence is CASSLYSPGEGASSNGYTF. The CDR3 nucleotides are TGTGCCAGCAGTTTATATTCCCCGGGGGAGGGGGCATCCTCCAATGGCTACACCTTC. The chain is built from TRBV27 and TRBJ1-2, with TRBD1 matching over 7 bases. Germline values: CDR1 MNHEY, CDR2 SMNVEV (reference sequence). The trim removed 1 base at V and 6 bases at J, leaving 20 bases unmatched. The CDR3 sequence is 19 residues long.

This chain uses TRBV19 with TRBJ2-1, with 13 bases fitting TRBD2. The CDR3 runs 15 residues. Per germline, CDR1 LNHDA and CDR2 SQIVND (reference sequence). V lost 6 bases to trimming and J lost 7 bases; unmatched junction nucleotides: 6. In nucleotides, the CDR3 is TGTGCCAGTAGACTAGCGGGAGGGATTGGAAATGAGCAGTTCTTC. Translating it yields CASRLAGGIGNEQFF.

This chain joins TRBV30 and TRBJ1-2, with unresolved D. Trimming shortened V by 2 bases and J by 2 bases, and 6 bases separated the two germline ends. This CDR3 spans 12 amino acids. The V gene's germline CDR1 is GTSNPN and CDR2 SVGIG (reference sequence). This chain's CDR3 is CAWSKRNYGYTF. CDR3 DNA: TGTGCCTGGAGTAAGCGGAACTATGGCTACACCTTC.

The J gene is TRBJ2-5, the V gene TRBV19; 8 bases align to TRBD1. Per the germline V gene, CDR1 is LNHDA and CDR2 is SQIVND (reference sequence). The trim removed 3 bases at V and 4 bases at J, leaving 7 bases unmatched. CDR3 length equals 15 residues. CDR3 in DNA: TGTGCCAGTAGTATTTTACAGGGGGTCGGAGAGACCCAGTACTTC. Translated, it gives CASSILQGVGETQYF.

The V gene is TRBV2, the J gene TRBJ2-2; no clear D. The CDR3 totals 13 residues. Between the trimmed V and J ends, which lost 3 bases and 3 bases, there was a span of 5 bases. Germline V gene lookup returns CDR1 SNHLY and CDR2 FYNNEI. CDR3 region: CASSDRYTGELFF. CDR3 DNA sequence: TGTGCCAGCAGTGACAGGTACACCGGGGAGCTGTTTTTT.

The chain uses TRBV27 and TRBJ2-7, with 8 bases lining up with TRBD1. V dropped 3 bases and J dropped 3; count of bases not matched to a gene: 10. Germline-derived CDR1 and CDR2 are MNHEY and SMNVEV (reference sequence). The length of the CDR3 is 16 residues. The CDR3 bases are TGTGCCAGCAGTTTCTCGACAGGGGAGGCATACTACGAGCAGTACTTC. This translates into CASSFSTGEAYYEQYF.

V gene TRBV7-2 combines with J gene TRBJ1-5; the D is unclear. Trimming left V 0 bases short and J 3 bases short, with 9 bases between. The length of the CDR3 is 15 residues. Germline values: CDR1 SGHTA, CDR2 FQGNSA. The CDR3 spells CASSLALGLNQPQHF. The CDR3 bases are TGTGCCAGCAGCTTAGCGCTCGGGCTCAATCAGCCCCAGCATTTT.

The J gene is TRBJ2-3, the V gene TRBV5-6, with 13 nucleotides matching TRBD2. After removal of 4 bases from V and 6 bases from J, the junction contained 2 bases not matched to a gene. CDR1 SGHDT and CDR2 YYEEEE come from the germline V gene. This CDR3 contains 14 residues. For the CDR3, the DNA is TGTGCCAGCAGCCGGACTAGCGGGAGTGATACGCAGTATTTT. Translating it yields CASSRTSGSDTQYF.

The V and J genes are TRBV27 and TRBJ1-1; 8 bases line up with TRBD1. The CDR3 spans 13 residues. Germline V gene lookup returns CDR1 MNHEY and CDR2 SMNVEV (reference sequence). J lost 8 bases, V lost 7 bases, and 9 bases had no gene match. The CDR3: CASNDLTGEEAFF. The CDR3 bases are TGTGCCAGCAACGATTTGACAGGGGAAGAAGCTTTCTTT.

This chain links TRBV18 with TRBJ1-1; unclear D gene. The germline V gene has CDR1 KGHSH and CDR2 LQKENI. This CDR3 contains 15 residues. The ends were cut back, 0 bases at V and 3 bases at J, with 11 bases in the middle. CDR3 DNA: TGTGCCAGCTCACCACCAGCCACTATGGACACTGAAGCTTTCTTT. Its translation is CASSPPATMDTEAFF.

This sequence joins TRBV20-1 and TRBJ2-3, with TRBD1 matching 9 bases. The germline gives CDR1 DFQATT, CDR2 SNEGSKA (reference sequence). CDR3 size: 17 residues. J was trimmed by 2 bases and V by 3 bases; bases with no gene match: 12. The DNA for the CDR3 is TGCAGTGCTAGTGGTACGCCCCGGGACAGGGCCACAGATACGCAGTATTTT. Translation gives CSASGTPRDRATDTQYF.

This clone has a single count. This chain connects TRBV5-8 to TRBJ1-5; D uncertain. Germline V CDR1 and CDR2: SGHTS, YDEGEE. The V gene lost 1 base and the J gene lost 4 bases, with 3 bases spanning the gap. This CDR3 has 12 amino acids. The CDR3 is CASSLWNQPQHF. CDR3 coding DNA: TGTGCCAGCAGCTTGTGGAATCAGCCCCAGCATTTT.

J is TRBJ2-7 and V is TRBV11-1; no clear D. The V and J ends lost 2 bases and 5 bases respectively, with 10 bases between them. Germline V gene data show CDR1 as SGHAT and CDR2 as FQDESV (reference sequence). The CDR3 is 13 amino acids. CDR3 loop: CASSLKYADEQYF. CDR3 DNA sequence: TGTGCCAGCAGCTTAAAGTACGCGGACGAGCAGTACTTC.

The rearrangement uses TRBV9 and TRBJ2-7, with D unclear. The CDR3 extends over 13 amino acids. With 1 base removed from V and 5 bases from J, the gap between germline ends came to 10 bases. Looked up from germline, CDR1 is SGDLS and CDR2 is YYNGEE. Here the CDR3 DNA reads TGTGCCAGCAGCGTACAGGAACGCGACGAGCAGTACTTC. Its translation is CASSVQERDEQYF.

The V gene is TRBV18, the J gene TRBJ1-6, with D possibly TRBD1 on 6 matching bases. CDR3 length: 15 amino acids. The V gene's germline CDR1 is KGHSH and CDR2 LQKENI. The V end lost 5 bases, the J end lost 7 bases, and 15 bases lay between the germline ends. This CDR3 reads CASSRNREYNSPLHF. In DNA form, the CDR3 reads TGTGCCAGCTCAAGGAACAGGGAGTACAATTCACCCCTCCACTTT.

The sample holds one count of this clone. The rearrangement joins TRBV5-6 to TRBJ1-2, with D perhaps matching TRBD1 (5 bases). V was clipped by 9 bases and J by 2 bases, with 11 bases between them. CDR1 and CDR2 from the germline V gene are SGHDT and YYEEEE. The CDR3 runs 12 residues. The CDR3: CATGGSNYGYTF. The CDR3 DNA reads as TGTGCCACCGGGGGGTCGAACTATGGCTACACCTTC.

The gene calls are TRBV6-2 or TRBV6-3 and TRBJ2-3; 8 bases fit TRBD2. Germline CDR1 MNHEY, CDR2 SVGEGT. Trimming removed 4 bases from V and 1 base from J; junction bases left unmatched: 16. The CDR3 consists of 19 residues. The CDR3 DNA sequence: TGTGCCAGCAGTTCTCTCCCGGGACTAGGGACCGGGGGCACAGATACGCAGTATTTT. Its translation: CASSSLPGLGTGGTDTQYF.

This rearrangement joins TRBV4-3 to TRBJ1-2; D ambiguous. Germline CDR1 is LGHNA and CDR2 is YSLEER. The CDR3 loop spans 14 amino acids. V lost 1 base and J lost 2, with 8 bases in between. Here the CDR3 DNA reads TGCGCCAGCAGCCAAGGTTTACAGAACTATGGCTACACCTTC. Protein product: CASSQGLQNYGYTF.

This chain connects TRBV9 to TRBJ2-1, with 9 positions matching TRBD2. Unmatched junction bases numbered 3, after V lost 4 bases and J lost 4 bases. The CDR3 covers 14 residues. Germline lookup yields CDR1 SGDLS and CDR2 YYNGEE. CDR3: CASSSSGVYNEQFF. The CDR3 region has the DNA TGTGCCAGCAGCTCTAGCGGGGTGTACAATGAGCAGTTCTTC.

The chain uses TRBV5-4 and TRBJ2-5, with no clear D. V lost 4 bases, J lost 2 bases, and 12 bases lay in between. Germline V lookup: CDR1 SGHNT, CDR2 YYREEE (reference sequence). CDR3 size: 14 residues. The CDR3 DNA is TGTGCCAGCAGCCCCTTCCAGACTCAAGAGACCCAGTACTTC. Amino acids: CASSPFQTQETQYF.

In DNA form, the CDR3 reads TGTGCCAGCAGCCTACTCGCAACCAGGGGTAGGGGCACTGAAGCTTTCTTT. Its protein product is CASSLLATRGRGTEAFF. The rearrangement links TRBV7-9 to TRBJ1-1, with D possibly being TRBD1 (6 bases). The CDR3 loop spans 17 amino acids. V lost 5 bases and J 4 bases, leaving 23 bases between the germline ends. Germline V gene data show CDR1 as SEHNR and CDR2 as FQNEAQ (reference sequence).

This sequence joins TRBV18 and TRBJ1-6; tentative D call: TRBD1 (5 bases). Germline CDR1 is KGHSH and CDR2 is LQKENI. CDR3 length: 16 amino acids. Trimming shortened V by 1 base and J by 7 bases, and 14 bases separated the two germline ends. For the CDR3, the DNA is TGTGCCAGCTCACCACGGCGGGGGGAATTAAATTCACCCCTCCACTTT. It specifies CASSPRRGELNSPLHF.

The J gene is TRBJ2-5, the V gene TRBV6-2 or TRBV6-3, with D uncertain. The CDR3 runs to 15 residues. V was clipped by 0 bases and J by 5 bases, with 13 bases between them. Germline CDR1 reads MNHEY; CDR2 reads SVGEGT. Written as DNA, the CDR3 is TGTGCCAGCAGTTACTCGGCGAGTAGACGGGAGACCCAGTACTTC. Translating gives CASSYSASRRETQYF.

The chain carries TRBV6-4 and TRBJ1-1; TRBD1 might be the D (6 bases). The germline V gene encodes CDR1 MRHNA and CDR2 SNTAGT. The CDR3 has 13 residues. The V end lost 4 bases, the J end lost 4 bases, and 10 bases lay between the germline ends. The DNA for the CDR3 is TGTGCCAGCAGTGTCGAGGGGGGCACTGAAGCTTTCTTT. Protein product: CASSVEGGTEAFF.

The chain couples TRBV5-1 to TRBJ1-1; the D is unclear. Trimming removed 0 bases from V and 1 base from J, with 7 bases in between. Looked up from germline, CDR1 is SGHRS and CDR2 is YFSETQ. The CDR3 is made up of 14 amino acids. CDR3 amino acids: CASSLGERNTEAFF. DNA for the CDR3: TGCGCCAGCAGCTTGGGAGAGAGGAACACTGAAGCTTTCTTT.

The V gene is TRBV10-3, the J gene TRBJ2-1, with 9 positions matching TRBD2. Trimming cost V 8 bases and J 10 bases; bases outside gene matches: 18. The germline gives CDR1 ENHRY, CDR2 SYGVKD. The CDR3 runs 16 residues. The CDR3 region has the DNA TGTGCCATCTCAGATCCAGGGGCTAGCGGGAAAGACGAGCAGTTCTTC. It yields the protein CAISDPGASGKDEQFF.

This rearrangement joins TRBV9 to TRBJ2-7, with 10 bases identical to TRBD2. The CDR3 length is 15 residues. Germline CDR1 and CDR2: SGDLS and YYNGEE. J gave up 2 bases and V 3 bases, and 5 bases lay outside the gene matches. The DNA of the CDR3 is TGTGCCAGCAGCGGAGGGAGCGGGAGGGCCTACGAGCAGTACTTC. It is translated as CASSGGSGRAYEQYF.